Sequencing of this TCR beta chain was carried out in a study of cytomegalovirus exposure and HLA in healthy donors. Study-level background: Falling in the Caucasian-associated ancestry cluster were roughly 80% of 398 genotyped donors. The study's findings and limits: Association with HLA alleles at 0.05 false discovery rate was found for 16,951 TCR beta sequences in a later analysis. The authors enumerated over 150 TCR beta chains as linked to cytomegalovirus. An apparent linkage of common viral pathogens to several of the most significant clusters emerged in a later analysis.

The CDR3 runs 16 residues. The V and J ends lost 4 bases and 8 bases, in that order; junction bases with no gene match: 8. Germline CDR1 and CDR2: SGDLS and YYNGEE. Regarding this clone: Its antigen is not identified.

This PCR relied on a set of 60 Vbeta primers and 13 Jbeta primers. Repertoires were generated with immunoSEQ multiplex PCR, while TCRdb's copy carries only in-frame clones and drops some. Of under 95,000 clones in the sample, around 80% were seen once. This chain joins TRBV9 and TRBJ2-1, with TRBD2 matching 14 bases. Sequenced material: PBMCs. This receptor was identified in a male donor in good health and CMV-seronegative. The CDR3 reads CASSPGTSGSLYEQFF. CDR3 sequence (DNA): TGTGCCAGCAGCCCAGGGACTAGCGGGAGTCTCTATGAGCAGTTCTTC. The full variable domain, completed using reference TRBV9 and TRBJ2-1, is DSGVTQTPKHLITATGQRVTLRCSPRSGDLSVYWYQQSLDQGLQFLIQYYNGEERAKGNILERFSAQQFPDLHSELNLSSLELGDSALYFCASSPGTSGSLYEQFFGPGTRLTVL.